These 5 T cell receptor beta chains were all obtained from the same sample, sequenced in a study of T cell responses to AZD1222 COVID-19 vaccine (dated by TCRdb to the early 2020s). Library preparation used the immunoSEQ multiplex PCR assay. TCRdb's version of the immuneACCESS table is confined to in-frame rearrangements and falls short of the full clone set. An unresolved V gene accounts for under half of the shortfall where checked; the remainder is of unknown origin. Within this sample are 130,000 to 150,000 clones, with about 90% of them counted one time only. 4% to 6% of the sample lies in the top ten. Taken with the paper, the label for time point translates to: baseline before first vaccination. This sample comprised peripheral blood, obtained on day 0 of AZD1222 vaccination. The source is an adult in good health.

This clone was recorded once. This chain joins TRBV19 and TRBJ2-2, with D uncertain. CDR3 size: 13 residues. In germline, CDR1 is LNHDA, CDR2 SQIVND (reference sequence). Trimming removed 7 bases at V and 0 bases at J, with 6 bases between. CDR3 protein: CASTKSNTGELFF. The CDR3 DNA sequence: TGTGCCAGTACAAAATCGAACACCGGGGAGCTGTTTTTT.

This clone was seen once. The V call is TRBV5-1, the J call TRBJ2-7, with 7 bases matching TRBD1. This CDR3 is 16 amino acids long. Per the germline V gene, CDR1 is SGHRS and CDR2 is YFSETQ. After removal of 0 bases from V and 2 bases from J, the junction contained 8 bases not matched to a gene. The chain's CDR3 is CASSLGGTGTAYEQYF. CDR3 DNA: TGCGCCAGCAGCTTGGGAGGAACCGGGACAGCCTACGAGCAGTACTTC.

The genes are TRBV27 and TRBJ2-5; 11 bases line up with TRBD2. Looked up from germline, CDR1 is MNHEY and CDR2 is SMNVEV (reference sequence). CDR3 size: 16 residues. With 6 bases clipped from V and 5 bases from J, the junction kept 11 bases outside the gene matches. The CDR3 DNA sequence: TGTGCCAGCAGGAAACTAGCGGGAGTGTCCCGGGAGACCCAGTACTTC. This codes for CASRKLAGVSRETQYF.

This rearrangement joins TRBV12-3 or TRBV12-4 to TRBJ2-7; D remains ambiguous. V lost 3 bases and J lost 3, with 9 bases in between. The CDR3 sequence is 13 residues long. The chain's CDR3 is CASSLERSYEQYF. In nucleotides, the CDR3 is TGTGCCAGCAGTTTGGAAAGAAGCTACGAGCAGTACTTC.

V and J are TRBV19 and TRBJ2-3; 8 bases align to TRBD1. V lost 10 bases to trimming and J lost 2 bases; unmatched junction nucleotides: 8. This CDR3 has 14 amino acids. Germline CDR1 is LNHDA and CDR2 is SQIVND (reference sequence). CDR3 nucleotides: TGTGCCACCTTGGACAGGGCGGCCACAGATACGCAGTATTTT. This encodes CATLDRAATDTQYF.